This TCR beta chain was captured by sequencing in a study of patients and donors after allogeneic stem cell transplantation (dated by TCRdb to about 2020). As regards this clonotype: What antigen it recognizes has not been identified. No quality values exist for individual bases; no much larger clone is one base distant.

Trimming removed 3 bases from V and 5 bases from J, leaving 8 bases between the germline ends. The CDR3 measures 13 amino acids from cysteine to phenylalanine. Of the read, only the CDR3 DNA is kept; its 39 bases are in frame from base 1. The protocol used for the library was RT-PCR. The instrument was a NextSeq 550. The raw public data were reprocessed by TCRdb itself: fastp quality trimming at Q25, MiXCR clonotype calling, in-frame beta chains only. Each entry merges the rows of one CDR3 protein and shows their most common DNA and genes. This sample comprises 920,000 or so distinct CDR3 sequences, more than 15% of them detected only once. The ten top clones hold about 6% of the sample.

The clonotype originates from a human donor who was either an allogeneic HSCT recipient or a stem cell or donor lymphocyte infusion donor (not recorded which). It is not recorded whose cells these are; they may come from a transplant donor. Sequences were obtained from blood, either unsorted or a sorted T cell fraction (not recorded which). The chain was built from TRBV12-3 or TRBV12-4 and TRBJ1-5; confidence is insufficient to name the D gene. The nucleotides read TGTGCCAGCAGTTTTTATAGTGATCAGCCCCAGCATTTT. It translates as CASSFYSDQPQHF.